This T cell receptor (beta chain) was profiled in a study of blood T cell repertoires in COVID-19. In the study overall: Specimens from acute and convalescent COVID-19 originated in the United States, Italy and Spain.

CDR1 is SGHTS and CDR2 is YDEGEE in the germline V gene. This CDR3 spans 14 amino acids. V was pared by 5 bases and J by 4 bases, with 5 bases of the junction left unmatched. Methods used by the authors: Reference gene primer amplification gave estimated nucleated cell counts. Sequenced by immunoSEQ multiplex PCR; TCRdb stores in-frame clones only, minus some. The DNA was the basis for D and trimming; V, J and clone size are from that table. Of more than 250,000 clones detected, 80% to 90% appear once; the ten largest clones hold roughly 2.2%. Either two negative PCRs, clearance, or symptom resolution qualified Cohort 3 donors as recovered.

J is TRBJ1-4 and V is TRBV5-8, with 7 nucleotides matching TRBD1. The sample taken for sequencing was PBMCs or T cells enriched from blood (not recorded which). The receptor was derived from a man younger than 40 who had recovered from COVID-19. CDR3 region: CASRKGQLNEKLFF. CDR3 coding DNA: TGTGCCAGCAGGAAGGGACAGCTTAATGAAAAACTGTTTTTT.